This T cell receptor (beta chain) was observed in a study of T cell changes during pregnancy in multiple sclerosis. This table comes from immunoSEQ multiplex PCR, and its TCRdb copy is limited to in-frame clones, with some not included. The sample shows 130,000 or so clones, under 95% of them seen only once. With regard to this clone: Different DNA sequences within this sample yield the same CDR3.

The sequence was obtained from a female donor with multiple sclerosis, enrolled in a pregnancy study. The starting material was peripheral blood, obtained before pregnancy.

The CDR3 spells CASSQLAGGSYEQYF. CDR3 sequence (DNA): TGCGCCAGCAGCCAATTAGCGGGTGGCTCCTACGAGCAGTACTTC. The chain links TRBV4-1 to TRBJ2-7, with 7 bases aligning to TRBD2. V shed 2 bases, J shed 0 bases, and the junction held 4 bases outside the gene matches. CDR1 is MGHRA and CDR2 is YSYEKL in the germline V gene. This CDR3 has 15 residues.